These 6 T cell receptor beta chains came from one sample sequenced in a study of human T cells and chemical hapten exposure. Stated time point: patch test 2, 6 weeks after DPC sensitization. Indicated treatment: therapeutic diphenylcyclopropenone sensitization with weekly scalp DPC. TCRdb recomputed calls from the RACE reads with MiXCR, one row per CDR3 protein. The sample yields some 350,000 distinct CDR3 sequences, more than 5% seen once. This sample comprised whole blood, obtained in connection with sensitization to the hapten diphenylcyclopropenone (DPC). The source of these receptors is a woman younger than 35 with alopecia areata. Some clones in this sample may be carry-over from other donors' samples.

This clonotype was counted many times. V is TRBV18 and J is TRBJ1-6, with unresolved D. The CDR3 totals 15 residues. Between the trimmed V and J ends, which lost 5 bases and 10 bases, there was a span of 18 bases. Germline V gives CDR1 KGHSH, CDR2 LQKENI. The CDR3 reads CASSYGVGPPSPLHF. CDR3 nucleotide sequence: TGTGCCAGCTCATATGGGGTTGGTCCTCCCTCACCCCTCCACTTT.

This clonotype was counted a few times. This chain uses TRBV20-1 with TRBJ2-7, with 7 bases identical to TRBD2. The germline CDR1 and CDR2 sequences are DFQATT and SNEGSKA (reference sequence). With 5 bases clipped from V and 2 bases from J, the junction kept 9 bases outside the gene matches. The CDR3 is 14 amino acids. In DNA form, the CDR3 reads TGCAGTGCTCCTTCCGGGACTAATACCTACGAGCAGTACTTC. The encoded protein is CSAPSGTNTYEQYF.

This clonotype showed up just a few times. The rearrangement uses TRBV10-3 and TRBJ2-7, with unresolved D. The CDR3 has 12 residues. V gave up 0 bases and J gave up 3 bases, with 3 bases separating them. CDR1 ENHRY and CDR2 SYGVKD come from the germline V gene. The CDR3 DNA follows: TGTGCCATCAGTGAGTCAGTCTACGAGCAGTACTTC. Amino acids: CAISESVYEQYF.

This chain links TRBV27 with TRBJ2-1; 10 bases are a match to TRBD1. V dropped 3 bases and J dropped 4; count of bases not matched to a gene: 6. The CDR3 consists of 16 residues. Germline values: CDR1 MNHEY, CDR2 SMNVEV (reference sequence). The CDR3 nucleotides read TGTGCCAGCAGTTTGGGGTGGGGACAGGGGTACAATGAGCAGTTCTTC. This translates into CASSLGWGQGYNEQFF.

This clonotype showed up just a few times. The chain recombines TRBV6-6 with TRBJ2-5, with TRBD2 matching 9 bases. Germline lookup yields CDR1 MNHNY and CDR2 SVGAGI (reference sequence). The CDR3 runs 16 residues. V shed 0 bases and J 4 bases; nucleotides not matched to a gene: 6. CDR3 bases: TGTGCCAGCAGTTACTCGATGGCGGGGGGGCCAGAGACCCAGTACTTC. This translates into CASSYSMAGGPETQYF.

The chain carries TRBV6-1 and TRBJ1-1; no definite D call. Trimming pared 3 bases from V and 4 bases from J, leaving 15 bases between. Germline CDR1 and CDR2: MNHNS and SASEGT. The CDR3 length is 15 residues. The DNA for the CDR3 is TGTGCCAGCAGTGATCCGGCAGGCTCAGGCACTGAAGCTTTCTTT. It encodes CASSDPAGSGTEAFF.